The 27 T cell receptor beta chains reported below all come from one sample, sequenced in a study of T cell clonality in common variable immunodeficiency (dated by TCRdb to 2014 to 2015). Receptors were amplified or captured by the immunoSEQ multiplex PCR assay. TCRdb holds this immuneACCESS table with in-frame rearrangements only. Some clones are missing; in checked studies, unresolved V genes explain under half, and the rest has no known cause. This sample shows about 35,000 clones, and none of them turns up only once. The leading ten clones occupy around a tenth of the sample. The sample consisted of peripheral blood mononuclear cells. The receptors derive from a person aged 18-69 years in good health.

There are many counts of this clone. The sequence runs out 3 residues before the end of the CDR3; the remainder is reconstructed from the germline J gene. This chain links TRBV7-9 with TRBJ2-2, with 9 bases matching TRBD1. There are 15 residues in the CDR3. With 6 bases clipped from V and 7 bases from J, the junction kept 9 bases outside the gene matches. Per germline, CDR1 SEHNR and CDR2 FQNEAQ (reference sequence). The CDR3 sequence is CASRPTGGKIGELFF. The covered CDR3 bases are TGTGCCAGCAGACCTACAGGGGGCAAGATCGGGGAG.

The table lists this clone with many counts. The DNA ends 3 residues before the CDR3 does, and the rest of the CDR3 is filled in from the germline J gene. V and J are TRBV5-4 and TRBJ2-3; 8 bases line up with TRBD1. The CDR3 extends over 14 amino acids. From germline, CDR1 is SGHNT and CDR2 YYREEE (reference sequence). J lost 5 bases, V lost 3 bases, and 5 bases had no gene match. CDR3 residues: CASSSPGQVDTQYF. Partial CDR3 DNA: TGTGCCAGCAGCTCACCGGGACAGGTAGATACG.

This clone was detected a few times. CDR3 loop: CASSFSYEQYF. Partial CDR3 DNA: TGTGCCAGCAGCTTCTCTTACGAG. The chain is built from TRBV7-9 and TRBJ2-7; no clear D gene. The CDR3 extends 3 residues past the end of the read, so its final part is completed from the germline J gene. Trimming took 3 bases from V and 4 from J, leaving 4 bases between them. Germline V gives CDR1 SEHNR, CDR2 FQNEAQ (reference sequence). The CDR3 has 11 residues. Filled out from reference TRBV7-9 and TRBJ2-7, the complete variable domain reads DTGVSQNPRHKITKRGQNVTFRCDPISEHNRLYWYRQTLGQGPEFLTYFQNEAQLEKSRLLSDRFSAERPKGSFSTLEIQRTEQGDSAMYLCASSFSYEQYFGPGTRLTVT.

The sample holds many counts of this clone. The covered CDR3 bases are TGTGCCAGCAGCCAAGAAACGGGACAGGGGGTTGAAAAA. This codes for CASSQETGQGVEK. The full CDR3 protein is CASSQETGQGVEKLFF. J is TRBJ1-4 and V is TRBV4-2; 11 nucleotides align to TRBD1. Sequencing ends 3 residues short of the CDR3 end; the germline J gene provides the rest. In germline, CDR1 is LGHNA, CDR2 YNFKEQ. V trimming: 0 bases; J trimming: 7 bases; junction bases outside the gene matches: 4. The CDR3 sequence is 16 residues long.

At least ten counts were recorded for this clone. The read terminates 3 residues before the CDR3 end, so the remaining end is supplied by the germline J gene. The chain combines TRBV5-1 with TRBJ2-5, with D possibly matching TRBD1 (5 bases). V lost 6 bases to trimming and J lost 3 bases, with 6 bases between them. The CDR3 consists of 11 residues. The germline gives CDR1 SGHRS, CDR2 YFSETQ. The covered CDR3 bases are TGCGCCAGCAAAGGGGAAGAGACC. It yields the protein CASKGEET. The CDR3, in full, reads CASKGEETQYF. Full variable domain (missing parts from reference TRBV5-1 and TRBJ2-5): KAGVTQTPRYLIKTRGQQVTLSCSPISGHRSVSWYQQTPGQGLQFLFEYFSETQRNKGNFPGRFSGRQFSNSRSEMNVSTLELGDSALYLCASKGEETQYFGPGTRLLVL.

The table lists this clone with many counts. The read comes to an end 3 residues before the CDR3 does, leaving the germline J gene to fill in the end. The rearrangement links TRBV30 to TRBJ2-4; the match to TRBD1 covers 10 bases. J lost 3 bases, V lost 3 bases, and 11 bases had no gene match. The CDR3 is made up of 17 amino acids. Germline CDR1 and CDR2: GTSNPN and SVGIG (reference sequence). CDR3 DNA, as far as it was read: TGTGCCTGGAGCCCCGGGACAGGGGTCTTGGTCAAAAACATT. As protein: CAWSPGTGVLVKNI. The whole CDR3 region reads CAWSPGTGVLVKNIQYF.

This clone was observed many times. The read comes to an end 3 residues before the CDR3 does, leaving the germline J gene to fill in the end. This chain links TRBV7-8 with TRBJ1-2; D unclear. Germline V CDR1 and CDR2: SGHVS, FQNEAQ. The V and J ends lost 7 bases and 2 bases respectively, with 11 bases between them. This CDR3 spans 13 amino acids. The sequenced part of the CDR3 DNA is TGTGCCAGCACCTCTAGTGGGAACTATGGC. Amino acids: CASTSSGNYG. The full CDR3 sequence reads CASTSSGNYGYTF.

This clone has ten or more counts. From the germline J gene comes the end of the CDR3, since the read stops 3 residues before it. The rearrangement joins TRBV20-1 to TRBJ2-7; D gene ambiguous. The CDR3 is 12 residues long. In germline, CDR1 is DFQATT, CDR2 SNEGSKA (reference sequence). Trimming took off 5 bases at V and 5 bases at J, with 13 bases between the two ends. CDR3 sequence: CSASQIADEQYF. The part of the CDR3 DNA that was read is TGCAGTGCTTCACAGATTGCTGACGAG.

Notes on this clone: The read halts 3 residues ahead of the CDR3 end, with the missing end drawn from the germline J gene. The genes are TRBV30 and TRBJ2-4, with D maybe TRBD1 (5 bases). The CDR3 covers 13 residues. Per the germline V gene, CDR1 is GTSNPN and CDR2 is SVGIG (reference sequence). CDR3 bases read: TGTGCCTGCCAGGACAAGGCTCTCTATGGT. Protein product: CACQDKALYG. The whole CDR3 sequence reads CACQDKALYGQYF.

This clone was found many times. The sequenced fragment ends 3 residues before the CDR3 boundary, so the rest is inferred from the germline J gene. The chain joins TRBV2 to TRBJ2-1; D might be TRBD2 (5 bases). The CDR3 covers 16 residues. Trimming removed 4 bases at V and 0 bases at J, with 13 bases between. The germline gives CDR1 SNHLY, CDR2 FYNNEI. CDR3 bases read: TGTGCCAGCAGTGTCTCTAGCTCGCCCTCCTACAATGAG. This sequence encodes CASSVSSSPSYNE. The complete CDR3 sequence is CASSVSSSPSYNEQFF. The complete variable domain, with remaining parts taken from reference TRBV2 and TRBJ2-1, reads EPEVTQTPSHQVTQMGQEVILRCVPISNHLYFYWYRQILGQKVEFLVSFYNNEISEKSEIFDDQFSVERPDGSNFTLKIRSTKLEDSAMYFCASSVSSSPSYNEQFFGPGTRLTVL.

This clone was observed at least ten times. CDR3 DNA (partial): TGTGCCATCACCCGGGGGATACAAGAGACG. Translated, it gives CAITRGIQET. The CDR3, in full, reads CAITRGIQETQYF. This chain links TRBV10-3 with TRBJ2-3, with D possibly TRBD2 on 6 matching bases. The missing CDR3 end, 3 residues past where the read stops, is filled in from the germline J gene. CDR3 length: 13 amino acids. CDR1 and CDR2 from the germline V gene are ENHRY and SYGVKD.

This clone was counted at least ten times. The sequenced part of the CDR3 DNA is TGTGCCAGTAGTTTCCAGCGGGAGACCGGGGAG. Protein: CASSFQRETGE. The entire CDR3 is CASSFQRETGELFF. This chain links TRBV19 with TRBJ2-2; 8 positions match TRBD2. The read ends 3 residues shy of where the CDR3 ends; the end is completed using the germline J gene. Germline-derived CDR1 and CDR2 are LNHDA and SQIVND (reference sequence). The CDR3 runs 14 residues. V shed 5 bases, J shed 5 bases, and the junction held 4 bases outside the gene matches.

This clone was counted many times. The CDR3 here is CASTPGRVAGATQYF. The CDR3 DNA, read in part, is TGTGCCAGTACCCCGGGGCGCGTAGCGGGAGCTACG. This chain uses TRBV19 with TRBJ2-3; 9 positions match TRBD2. Read coverage stops 3 residues before the CDR3 terminus; the germline J gene supplies the remainder. This CDR3 is built from 15 residues. Germline CDR1 is LNHDA and CDR2 is SQIVND (reference sequence). V was clipped by 7 bases and J by 8 bases; unmatched bases: 13.

The sample holds many counts of this clone. Partial CDR3 DNA: TGTGCCAGCAGCGACACCCCCATCACA. Translated: CASSDTPIT. The full CDR3 protein reads CASSDTPITAFF. The chain is built from TRBV7-9 and TRBJ1-1; D call uncertain. The read ends 3 residues before the CDR3 terminus; that terminus is restored from the germline J gene. Germline V lookup: CDR1 SEHNR, CDR2 FQNEAQ (reference sequence). The length of the CDR3 is 12 residues.

There are many counts of this clone. Read coverage stops 3 residues before the CDR3 terminus; the germline J gene supplies the remainder. The rearrangement links TRBV6-2 or TRBV6-3 to TRBJ2-1; the D gene is possibly TRBD1 (6 bases). This CDR3 has 12 residues. Deletions cut 6 bases from V and 4 bases from J, with 7 bases between. The germline CDR1 and CDR2 sequences are MNHEY and SVGEGT. The covered CDR3 bases are TGTGCCAGCAGGGGACATTACAATGAG. As protein: CASRGHYNE. The whole CDR3 protein reads CASRGHYNEQFF.

This clone was detected ten times or more. The read ends 3 residues shy of where the CDR3 ends; the end is completed using the germline J gene. V is TRBV5-6 and J is TRBJ1-5; 8 bases are shared with TRBD1. V shed 4 bases and J 7 bases; nucleotides not matched to a gene: 7. Germline CDR1 is SGHDT and CDR2 is YYEEEE. This CDR3 comprises 14 residues. CDR3 DNA (partial): TGTGCCAGCAGCGTTCAGGGGGCTGACCAGCCC. Translated: CASSVQGADQP. In full, the CDR3 is CASSVQGADQPQHF.

This clone was recorded a few times. This sample includes further DNA sequences coding for the same CDR3. The sequenced part of the CDR3 DNA is TGTGCCAGAAGCTTATCTGGTAGGACAGCCTACGAG. It is translated as CARSLSGRTAYE. The full CDR3 protein reads CARSLSGRTAYEQYF. V and J are TRBV5-3 and TRBJ2-7; possibly TRBD1 for D (6 bases). The read terminates 3 residues ahead of where the CDR3 ends, so the germline J gene completes it. TRBV5-3 is labeled an ORF, and its function is uncertain. The CDR3 loop spans 15 amino acids. Trimming took 2 bases from V and 2 from J, leaving 14 bases between them.

This clone appeared many times. The read comes to an end 3 residues before the CDR3 does, leaving the germline J gene to fill in the end. J is TRBJ1-4 and V is TRBV20-1; 8 positions agree with TRBD1. CDR1 is DFQATT, CDR2 SNEGSKA, per germline (reference sequence). V trimming: 4 bases; J trimming: 8 bases; junction bases outside the gene matches: 12. This CDR3 comprises 15 residues. CDR3 bases read: TGCAGTGCTACTCCCGTGGACAGGGCCGAAGAAAAA. Residues: CSATPVDRAEEK. The full CDR3 sequence reads CSATPVDRAEEKLFF.

This clone was observed at least ten times. The DNA ends 3 residues before the CDR3 does, and the rest of the CDR3 is filled in from the germline J gene. J is TRBJ2-1 and V is TRBV18; TRBD2 matches 8 bases. V dropped 3 bases and J dropped 5; count of bases not matched to a gene: 6. The CDR3 is 15 residues long. The germline CDR1 and CDR2 sequences are KGHSH and LQKENI. The CDR3 bases that were read are TGTGCCAGCTCACCCGAGGGACTAGGACACAATGAG. It is translated as CASSPEGLGHNE. The CDR3 in its entirety is CASSPEGLGHNEQFF. The full variable domain, completed using reference TRBV18 and TRBJ2-1, is NAGVMQNPRHLVRRRGQEARLRCSPMKGHSHVYWYRQLPEEGLKFMVYLQKENIIDESGMPKERFSAEFPKEGPSILRIQQVVRGDSAAYFCASSPEGLGHNEQFFGPGTRLTVL.

This clone was seen at least ten times. The CDR3 end is not reached by the read, which stops 3 residues before it; the germline J gene fills it in. The chain employs TRBV29-1 and TRBJ1-4; 8 nucleotides line up with TRBD1. V lost 5 bases to trimming and J lost 8 bases; unmatched junction nucleotides: 7. The CDR3 is 13 amino acids. CDR1 and CDR2 from the germline V gene are SQVTM and ANQGSEA. The CDR3 region is CSVSDRGGEKLFF. The CDR3 DNA, read in part, is TGCAGCGTTTCCGACAGGGGAGGCGAAAAA. The entire variable domain, with the rest obtained from reference TRBV29-1 and TRBJ1-4, is as follows: SAVISQKPSRDICQRGTSLTIQCQVDSQVTMMFWYRQQPGQSLTLIATANQGSEATYESGFVIDKFPISRPNLTFSTLTVSNMSPEDSSIYLCSVSDRGGEKLFFGSGTQLSVL.

This clone was recorded many times. The read ends 3 residues early relative to the CDR3; the germline J gene fills the gap. The chain employs TRBV30 and TRBJ2-5, with D unclear. This CDR3 has 15 amino acids. Per the germline V gene, CDR1 is GTSNPN and CDR2 is SVGIG (reference sequence). Trimming cost V 1 base and J 2 bases, with 14 bases left between them. The CDR3 bases that were read are TGTGCCTGGAGTGAATCGTCAGGCTATCAAGAGACC. Protein: CAWSESSGYQET. The entire CDR3 sequence reads CAWSESSGYQETQYF.

At least ten counts were recorded for this clone. Read sequence stops 3 residues before the CDR3 end, and the germline J gene provides the missing end. The gene calls are TRBV5-6 and TRBJ1-1, with unresolved D. The CDR3 is made up of 14 amino acids. Trimming removed 1 base at V and 6 bases at J, with 13 bases between. Germline assignment: CDR1 SGHDT and CDR2 YYEEEE. Partial CDR3 DNA: TGTGCCAGCAGCTTGTATCAAGTAGTGGCTGAA. It is translated as CASSLYQVVAE. The whole CDR3 sequence reads CASSLYQVVAEAFF.

This clone occurred many times. The read stops 3 residues short of the end of the CDR3; the missing end is completed from the germline J gene. The chain has TRBV5-4 and TRBJ1-2; the match to TRBD1 covers 9 bases. The V gene's germline CDR1 is SGHNT and CDR2 YYREEE (reference sequence). The trim removed 2 bases at V and 1 base at J, leaving 6 bases unmatched. The CDR3 totals 16 residues. CDR3 bases read: TGTGCCAGCAGCTTACTACAGGGGGCAGATAACTATGGC. Translation: CASSLLQGADNYG. The whole CDR3 sequence reads CASSLLQGADNYGYTF. The variable domain in full, with the rest retrieved from reference TRBV5-4 and TRBJ1-2, is ETGVTQSPTHLIKTRGQQVTLRCSSQSGHNTVSWYQQALGQGPQFIFQYYREEENGRGNFPPRFSGLQFPNYSSELNVNALELDDSALYLCASSLLQGADNYGYTFGSGTRLTVV.

This clone was recorded at least ten times. The CDR3 reads CASSGAAGVYEQYF. CDR3 DNA (partial): TGTGCCAGCAGTGGTGCAGCGGGGGTATACGAG. The V gene is TRBV6-1, the J gene TRBJ2-7; TRBD2 matches at 8 bases. The missing CDR3 end, 3 residues past where the read stops, is filled in from the germline J gene. CDR1 and CDR2 (germline): MNHNS, SASEGT. V trimming: 4 bases; J trimming: 4 bases; junction bases outside the gene matches: 6. The CDR3 totals 14 residues.

As to this clone: Read data end 3 residues before the CDR3 end; the end is taken from the germline J gene. The V and J genes are TRBV6-7 and TRBJ2-7; no reliable D call. TRBV6-7 is reported as an ORF; its role is uncertain. The CDR3 consists of 13 residues. V was cut by 11 bases and J by 2 bases, with 16 bases left in between. The sequenced part of the CDR3 DNA is TGTGCCCCATTCCTTGAGCCCACCTACGAG. Residues: CAPFLEPTYE. The complete CDR3 protein is CAPFLEPTYEQYF.

This clone was counted many times. The DNA ends 3 residues before the CDR3 does, and the rest of the CDR3 is filled in from the germline J gene. The chain is built from TRBV20-1 and TRBJ2-5; 9 nucleotides match TRBD2. Looked up from germline, CDR1 is DFQATT and CDR2 is SNEGSKA (reference sequence). The length of the CDR3 is 17 residues. With 4 bases clipped from V and 0 bases from J, the junction kept 12 bases outside the gene matches. Partial CDR3 DNA: TGCAGTGCTACGGTAGGACTAGCGCCTTCTTACCAAGAGACC. Protein product: CSATVGLAPSYQET. In full, the CDR3 is CSATVGLAPSYQETQYF.

Many counts were recorded for this clone. Read data end 3 residues before the CDR3 end; the end is taken from the germline J gene. The chain couples TRBV6-1 to TRBJ2-7; 10 positions agree with TRBD2. The CDR3 covers 15 residues. Germline V lookup: CDR1 MNHNS, CDR2 SASEGT. Trimming took 3 bases from V and 0 from J; bases not matched to a gene: 2. The CDR3 bases that were read are TGTGCCAGCAGTGAGAGGACTAGCGGCTCCTACGAG. Translated: CASSERTSGSYE. From start to end, the CDR3 is CASSERTSGSYEQYF.